The subject of this entry is one T cell receptor (beta chain). The sample is drawn from a study of T cell responses to AZD1222 COVID-19 vaccine. TCRdb keeps only in-frame clones here, not all; method: immunoSEQ multiplex PCR. In the table there are about 140,000 clones, approximately 91% of which are singletons. The CDR3 has 12 residues. Deletions cut 5 bases from V and 5 bases from J, with 9 bases between. Sequences were derived from peripheral blood, sampled on day 0 of AZD1222 vaccination. The rearrangement links TRBV12-3 or TRBV12-4 to TRBJ1-2, with no clear D. This clonotype was obtained from an adult in good health. The DNA for the CDR3 is TGTGCCAGCAGTGCCCAGGAATATGGCTACACCTTC. As protein: CASSAQEYGYTF.